This record concerns one TCR beta chain sequence. Its antigen is not known. The data belong to a study of cytomegalovirus exposure and HLA in healthy donors. CDR3 size: 13 residues. The V gene lost 3 bases and the J gene lost 7 bases, with 13 bases spanning the gap. In germline, CDR1 is SQVTM, CDR2 ANQGSEA. Whole-study findings and limits: Sequencing artifact likely explains a cluster of highly shared sequence variants. In vitro confirmation showed three CMV-associated chains to be CMV antigen specific.

It was with 60 Vbeta and 13 Jbeta primers that the PCR ran. Some clones are missing from TCRdb's copy, which holds only in-frame ones; the method was immunoSEQ multiplex PCR. This repertoire shows 84,000 or so clones, 75% to 80% found once; its top ten account for roughly 3.5%. The J gene is TRBJ1-5, the V gene TRBV29-1, with D tentatively TRBD1 (5 bases). The receptor was isolated from a man aged 30 to 45 in good health and CMV-seronegative. The sample comprised PBMCs. CDR3 sequence reads: CSVDQGLGQPQHF. For the CDR3, the DNA is TGCAGCGTTGACCAGGGATTGGGCCAGCCCCAGCATTTT.